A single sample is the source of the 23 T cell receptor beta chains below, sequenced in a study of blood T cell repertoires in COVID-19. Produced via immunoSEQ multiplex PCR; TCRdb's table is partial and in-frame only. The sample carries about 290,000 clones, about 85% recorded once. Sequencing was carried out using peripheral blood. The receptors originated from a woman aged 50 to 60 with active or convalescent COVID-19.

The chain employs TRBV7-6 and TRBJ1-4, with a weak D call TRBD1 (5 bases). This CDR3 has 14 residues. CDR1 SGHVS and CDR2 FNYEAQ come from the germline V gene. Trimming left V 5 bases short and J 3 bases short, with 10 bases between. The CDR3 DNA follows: TGTGCCAGCAGCCCCCAGGGATCTAATGAAAAACTGTTTTTT. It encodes CASSPQGSNEKLFF.

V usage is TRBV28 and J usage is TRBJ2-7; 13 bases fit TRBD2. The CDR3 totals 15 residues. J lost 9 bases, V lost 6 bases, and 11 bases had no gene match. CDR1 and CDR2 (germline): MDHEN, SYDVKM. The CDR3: CASSRGLAGTSGQYF. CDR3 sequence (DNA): TGTGCCAGCAGCCGGGGACTAGCGGGAACCTCTGGGCAGTACTTC.

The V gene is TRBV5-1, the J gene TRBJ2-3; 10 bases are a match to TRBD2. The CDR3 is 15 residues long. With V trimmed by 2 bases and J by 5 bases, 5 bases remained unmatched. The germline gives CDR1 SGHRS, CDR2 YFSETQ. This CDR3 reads CASSFLAGVLDTQYF. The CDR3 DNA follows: TGCGCCAGCAGCTTCCTAGCGGGAGTGTTAGATACGCAGTATTTT.

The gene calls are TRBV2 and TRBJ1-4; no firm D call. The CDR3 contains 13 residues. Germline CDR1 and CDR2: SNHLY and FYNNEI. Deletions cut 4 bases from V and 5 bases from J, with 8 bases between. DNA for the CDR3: TGTGCCAGCAGTGGAAACGGGAATGAAAAACTGTTTTTT. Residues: CASSGNGNEKLFF.

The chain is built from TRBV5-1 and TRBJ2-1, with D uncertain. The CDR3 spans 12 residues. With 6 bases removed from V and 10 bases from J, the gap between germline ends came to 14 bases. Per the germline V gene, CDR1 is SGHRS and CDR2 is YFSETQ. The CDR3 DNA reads TGCGCCAGCACCCCGAATAGCCGCGAGCAGTTCTTC. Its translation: CASTPNSREQFF.

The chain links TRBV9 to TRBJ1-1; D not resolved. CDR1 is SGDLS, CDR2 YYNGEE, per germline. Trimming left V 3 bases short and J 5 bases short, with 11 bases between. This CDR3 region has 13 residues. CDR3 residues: CASSETPLTEAFF. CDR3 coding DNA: TGTGCCAGCAGCGAGACACCACTTACTGAAGCTTTCTTT.

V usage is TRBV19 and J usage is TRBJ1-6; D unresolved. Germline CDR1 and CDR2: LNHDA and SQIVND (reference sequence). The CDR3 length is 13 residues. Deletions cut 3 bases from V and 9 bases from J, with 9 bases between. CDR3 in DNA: TGTGCCAGTAGTATTGAGGGAGGTTCACCCCTCCACTTT. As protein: CASSIEGGSPLHF.

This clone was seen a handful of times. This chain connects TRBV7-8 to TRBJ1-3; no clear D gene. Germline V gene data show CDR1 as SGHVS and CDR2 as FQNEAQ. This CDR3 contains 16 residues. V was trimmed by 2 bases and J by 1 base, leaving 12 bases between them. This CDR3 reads CASSLRLTGSGNTIYF. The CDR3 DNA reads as TGTGCCAGCAGCTTAAGGTTGACTGGATCTGGAAACACCATATATTTT.

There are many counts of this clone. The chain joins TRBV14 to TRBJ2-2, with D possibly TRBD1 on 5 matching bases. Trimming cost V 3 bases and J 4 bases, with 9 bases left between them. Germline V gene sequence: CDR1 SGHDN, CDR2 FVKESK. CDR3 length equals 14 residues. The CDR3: CASSQTVPTGELFF. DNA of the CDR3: TGTGCCAGCAGCCAGACAGTGCCCACCGGGGAGCTGTTTTTT. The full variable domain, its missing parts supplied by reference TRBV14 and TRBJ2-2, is EAGVTQFPSHSVIEKGQTVTLRCDPISGHDNLYWYRRVMGKEIKFLLHFVKESKQDESGMPNNRFLAERTGGTYSTLKVQPAELEDSGVYFCASSQTVPTGELFFGEGSRLTVL.

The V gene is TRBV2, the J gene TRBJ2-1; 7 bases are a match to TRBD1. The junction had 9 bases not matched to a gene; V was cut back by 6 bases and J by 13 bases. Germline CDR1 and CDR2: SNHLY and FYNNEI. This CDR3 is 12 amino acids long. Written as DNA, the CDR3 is TGTGCCAGCAGCCTACAGGGGACCTATCAGTTCTTC. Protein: CASSLQGTYQFF.

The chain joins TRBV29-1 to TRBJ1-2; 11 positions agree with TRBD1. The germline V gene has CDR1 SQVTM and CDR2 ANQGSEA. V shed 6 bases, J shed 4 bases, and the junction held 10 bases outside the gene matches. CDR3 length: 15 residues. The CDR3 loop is CSVDRRGTGGYGYTF. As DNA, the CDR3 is TGCAGCGTCGACAGGAGGGGGACAGGGGGCTATGGCTACACCTTC.

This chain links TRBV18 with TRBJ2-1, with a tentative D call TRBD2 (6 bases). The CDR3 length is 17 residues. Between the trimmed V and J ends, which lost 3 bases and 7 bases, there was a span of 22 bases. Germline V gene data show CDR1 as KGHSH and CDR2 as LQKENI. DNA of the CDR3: TGTGCCAGCTCACCGGCTCAGGGCGGGGCAAGAGATAATGAGCAGTTCTTC. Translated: CASSPAQGGARDNEQFF.

CDR3 sequence: CASSPSREAYSNQPQHF. The CDR3 DNA sequence: TGTGCCAGCTCACCATCCAGGGAGGCCTATAGCAATCAGCCCCAGCATTTT. The chain combines TRBV18 with TRBJ1-5; a weak D match, TRBD1 (5 bases). The V end lost 2 bases, the J end lost 0 bases, and 14 bases lay between the germline ends. This CDR3 has 17 amino acids. Looked up from germline, CDR1 is KGHSH and CDR2 is LQKENI.

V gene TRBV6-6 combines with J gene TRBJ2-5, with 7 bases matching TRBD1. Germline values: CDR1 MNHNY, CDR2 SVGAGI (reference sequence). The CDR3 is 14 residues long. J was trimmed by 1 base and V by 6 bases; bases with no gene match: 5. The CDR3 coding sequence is TGTGCCAGCAGCCTGACAGGGAGCCAAGAGACCCAGTACTTC. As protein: CASSLTGSQETQYF.

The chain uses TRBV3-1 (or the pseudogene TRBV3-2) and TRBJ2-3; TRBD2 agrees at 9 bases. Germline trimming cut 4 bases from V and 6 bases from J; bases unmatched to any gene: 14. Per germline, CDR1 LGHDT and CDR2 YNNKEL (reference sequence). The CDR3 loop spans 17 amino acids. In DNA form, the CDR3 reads TGTGCCAGCAGCCCCCGGACTAGCGCCCCCGTAAAGGATACGCAGTATTTT. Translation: CASSPRTSAPVKDTQYF.

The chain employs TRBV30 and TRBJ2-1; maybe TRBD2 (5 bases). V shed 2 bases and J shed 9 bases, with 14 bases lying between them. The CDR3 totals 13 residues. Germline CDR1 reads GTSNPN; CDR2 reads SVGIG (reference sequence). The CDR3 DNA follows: TGTGCCTGGAGTTTACTGAGACGGGGTGAGCAGTTCTTC. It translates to CAWSLLRRGEQFF.

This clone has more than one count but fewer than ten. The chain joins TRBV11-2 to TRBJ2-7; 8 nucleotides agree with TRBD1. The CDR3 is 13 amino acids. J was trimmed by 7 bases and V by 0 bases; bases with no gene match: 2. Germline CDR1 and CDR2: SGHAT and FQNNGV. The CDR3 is CASSLERQGEQYF. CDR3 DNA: TGTGCCAGCAGCTTAGAGCGACAGGGGGAGCAGTACTTC.

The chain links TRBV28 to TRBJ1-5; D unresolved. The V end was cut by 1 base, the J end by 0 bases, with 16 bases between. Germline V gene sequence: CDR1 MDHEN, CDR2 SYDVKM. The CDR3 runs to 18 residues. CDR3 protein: CASSLFLIARSSNQPQHF. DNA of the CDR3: TGTGCCAGCAGTTTATTCTTAATTGCCAGAAGTAGCAATCAGCCCCAGCATTTT.

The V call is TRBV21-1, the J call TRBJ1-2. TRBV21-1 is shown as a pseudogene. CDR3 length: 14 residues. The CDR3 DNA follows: TGTGCCAGCAGCAAGGAGGACCGTATCTATGGCTACACCTTC. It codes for CASSKEDRIYGYTF.

CDR3 residues: CAISESGLNQETQYF. DNA of the CDR3: TGTGCCATCAGTGAGTCGGGACTAAACCAAGAGACCCAGTACTTC. This chain uses TRBV10-3 with TRBJ2-5; 7 bases agree with TRBD2. The germline CDR1 and CDR2 sequences are ENHRY and SYGVKD. The CDR3 contains 15 residues. The J segment lost 0 bases and the V segment lost 0 bases, leaving 1 base of the junction unmatched.

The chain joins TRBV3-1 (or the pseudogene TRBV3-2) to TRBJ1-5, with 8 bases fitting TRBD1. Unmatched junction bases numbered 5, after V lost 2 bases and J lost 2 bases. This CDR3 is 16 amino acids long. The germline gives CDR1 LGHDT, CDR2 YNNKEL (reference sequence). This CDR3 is CASSQSPGGGNQPQHF. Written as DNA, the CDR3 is TGTGCCAGCAGCCAATCCCCAGGGGGCGGCAATCAGCCCCAGCATTTT.

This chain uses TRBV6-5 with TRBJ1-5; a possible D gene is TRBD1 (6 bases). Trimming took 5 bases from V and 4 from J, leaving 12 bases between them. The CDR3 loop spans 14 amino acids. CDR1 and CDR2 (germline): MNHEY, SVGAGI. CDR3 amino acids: CASSRPGANQPQHF. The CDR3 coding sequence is TGTGCCAGCAGTCGCCCAGGGGCAAATCAGCCCCAGCATTTT.

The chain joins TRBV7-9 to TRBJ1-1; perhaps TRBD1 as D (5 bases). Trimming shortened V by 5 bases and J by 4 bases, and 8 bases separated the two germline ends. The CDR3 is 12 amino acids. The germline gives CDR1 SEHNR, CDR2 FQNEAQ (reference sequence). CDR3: CASSLDITEAFF. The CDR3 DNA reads TGTGCCAGCAGCCTGGACATCACTGAAGCTTTCTTT.